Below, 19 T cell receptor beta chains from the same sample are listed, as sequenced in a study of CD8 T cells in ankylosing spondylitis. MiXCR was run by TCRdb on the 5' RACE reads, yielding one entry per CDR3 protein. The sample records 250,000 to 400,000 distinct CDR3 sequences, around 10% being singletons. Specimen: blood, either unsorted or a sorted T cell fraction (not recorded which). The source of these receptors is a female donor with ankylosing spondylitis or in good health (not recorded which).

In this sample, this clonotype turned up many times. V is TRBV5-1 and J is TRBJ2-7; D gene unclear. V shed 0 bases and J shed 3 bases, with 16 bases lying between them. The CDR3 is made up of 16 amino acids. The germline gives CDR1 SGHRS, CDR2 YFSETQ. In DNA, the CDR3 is TGCGCCAGCAGCTTGGTCCCCGGGCAGAATATCTACGAGCAGTACTTC. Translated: CASSLVPGQNIYEQYF. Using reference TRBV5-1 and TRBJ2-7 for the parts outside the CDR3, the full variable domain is KAGVTQTPRYLIKTRGQQVTLSCSPISGHRSVSWYQQTPGQGLQFLFEYFSETQRNKGNFPGRFSGRQFSNSRSEMNVSTLELGDSALYLCASSLVPGQNIYEQYFGPGTRLTVT.

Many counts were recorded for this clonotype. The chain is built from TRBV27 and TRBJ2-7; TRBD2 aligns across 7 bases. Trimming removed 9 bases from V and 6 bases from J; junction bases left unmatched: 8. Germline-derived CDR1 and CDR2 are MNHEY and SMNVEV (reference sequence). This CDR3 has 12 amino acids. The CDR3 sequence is CASYGTNSEQYF. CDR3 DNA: TGTGCCAGTTACGGGACTAATAGCGAGCAGTACTTC.

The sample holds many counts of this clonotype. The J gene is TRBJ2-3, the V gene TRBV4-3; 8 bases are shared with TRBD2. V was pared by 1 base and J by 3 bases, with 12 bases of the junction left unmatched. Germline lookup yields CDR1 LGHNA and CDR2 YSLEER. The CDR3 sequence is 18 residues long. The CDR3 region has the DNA TGCGCCAGCAGCCAAGTACCAGCGGGGGCCGATGGTACAGATACGCAGTATTTT. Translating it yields CASSQVPAGADGTDTQYF.

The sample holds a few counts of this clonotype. The CDR3 region is CATSDPASNIQYF. Here the CDR3 DNA reads TGTGCCACCAGTGATCCCGCTAGCAACATTCAGTACTTC. The chain carries TRBV24-1 and TRBJ2-4, with D perhaps TRBD2 (5 bases). This CDR3 is built from 13 residues. Germline V CDR1 and CDR2: KGHDR, SFDVKD. V was trimmed by 3 bases and J by 7 bases, leaving 9 bases between them.

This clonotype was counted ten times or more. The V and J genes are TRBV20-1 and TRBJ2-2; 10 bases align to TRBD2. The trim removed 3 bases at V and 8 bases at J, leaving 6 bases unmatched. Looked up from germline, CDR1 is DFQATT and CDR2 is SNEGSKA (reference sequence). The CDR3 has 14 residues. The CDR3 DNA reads TGCAGTGCTAGGCCTAGCGGGGGAACTGGGGAGCTGTTTTTT. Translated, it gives CSARPSGGTGELFF.

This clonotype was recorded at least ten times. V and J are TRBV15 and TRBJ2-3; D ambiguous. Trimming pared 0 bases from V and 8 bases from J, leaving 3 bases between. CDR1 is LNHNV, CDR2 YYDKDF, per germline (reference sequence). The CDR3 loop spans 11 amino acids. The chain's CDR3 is CATSREGTQYF. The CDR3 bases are TGTGCCACCAGCAGAGAGGGTACGCAGTATTTT.

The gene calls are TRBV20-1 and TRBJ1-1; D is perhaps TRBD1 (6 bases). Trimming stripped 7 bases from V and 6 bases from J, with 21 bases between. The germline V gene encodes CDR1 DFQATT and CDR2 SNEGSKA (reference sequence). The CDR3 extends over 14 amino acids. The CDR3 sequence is CSVPRVRGEAEAFF. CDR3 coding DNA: TGCAGTGTCCCTAGAGTCAGGGGCGAGGCTGAAGCTTTCTTT.

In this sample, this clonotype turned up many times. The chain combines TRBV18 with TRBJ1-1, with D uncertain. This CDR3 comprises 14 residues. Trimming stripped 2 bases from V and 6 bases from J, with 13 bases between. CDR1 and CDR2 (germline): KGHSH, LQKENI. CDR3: CASSPWPGEAEAFF. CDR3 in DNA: TGTGCCAGCTCACCATGGCCTGGGGAGGCTGAAGCTTTCTTT.

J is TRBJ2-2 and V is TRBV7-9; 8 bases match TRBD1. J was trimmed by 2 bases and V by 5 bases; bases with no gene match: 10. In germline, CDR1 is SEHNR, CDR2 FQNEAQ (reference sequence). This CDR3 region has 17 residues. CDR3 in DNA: TGTGCCAGCAGCAAGGACAGGGCACGGGACAACACCGGGGAGCTGTTTTTT. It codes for CASSKDRARDNTGELFF.

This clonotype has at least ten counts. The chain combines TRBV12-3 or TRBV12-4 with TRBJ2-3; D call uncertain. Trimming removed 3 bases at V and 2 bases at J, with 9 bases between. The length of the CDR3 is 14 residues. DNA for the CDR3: TGTGCCAGCAGTTTTTTAGACGACACAGATACGCAGTATTTT. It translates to CASSFLDDTDTQYF.

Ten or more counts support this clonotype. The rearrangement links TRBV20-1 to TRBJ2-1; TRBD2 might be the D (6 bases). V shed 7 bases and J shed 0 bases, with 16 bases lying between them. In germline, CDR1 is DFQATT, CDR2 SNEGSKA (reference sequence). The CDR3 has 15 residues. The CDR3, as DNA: TGCAGTGTGGTCAGCGGAGGGAGCTCCTACAATGAGCAGTTCTTC. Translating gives CSVVSGGSSYNEQFF.

CDR3 DNA: TGCAGCGGCTCGGGGGGGGATGAAGCTTTCTTT. This gives the protein CSGSGGDEAFF. V is TRBV20-1 and J is TRBJ1-1, with TRBD1 as a possible D gene (5 bases). In germline, CDR1 is DFQATT, CDR2 SNEGSKA (reference sequence). The CDR3 spans 11 residues.

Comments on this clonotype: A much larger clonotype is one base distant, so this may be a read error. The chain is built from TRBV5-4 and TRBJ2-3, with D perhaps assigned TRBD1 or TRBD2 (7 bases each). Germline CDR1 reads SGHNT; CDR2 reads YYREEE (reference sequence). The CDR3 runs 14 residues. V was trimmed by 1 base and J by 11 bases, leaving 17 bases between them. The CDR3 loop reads CASSLRQGGGKQYF. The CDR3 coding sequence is TGTGCCAGCAGCTTGCGTCAGGGGGGGGGTAAGCAGTATTTT. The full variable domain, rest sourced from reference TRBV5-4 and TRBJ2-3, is ETGVTQSPTHLIKTRGQQVTLRCSSQSGHNTVSWYQQALGQGPQFIFQYYREEENGRGNFPPRFSGLQFPNYSSELNVNALELDDSALYLCASSLRQGGGKQYFGPGTRLTVL.

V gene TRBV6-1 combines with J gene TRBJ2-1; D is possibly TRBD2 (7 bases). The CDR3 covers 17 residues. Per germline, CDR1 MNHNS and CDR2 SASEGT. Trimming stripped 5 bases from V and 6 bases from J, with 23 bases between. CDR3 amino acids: CASSRSGAGARINEQFF. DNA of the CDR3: TGTGCCAGCAGTCGATCCGGTGCGGGGGCCCGTATCAATGAGCAGTTCTTC.

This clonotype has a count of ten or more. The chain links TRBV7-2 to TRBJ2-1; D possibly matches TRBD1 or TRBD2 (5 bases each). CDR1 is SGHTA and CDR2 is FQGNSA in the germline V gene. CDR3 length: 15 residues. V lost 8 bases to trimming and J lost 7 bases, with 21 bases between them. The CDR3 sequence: CASSSGTPPMNEQFF. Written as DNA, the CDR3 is TGTGCCAGCTCCTCCGGGACCCCCCCTATGAATGAGCAGTTCTTC.

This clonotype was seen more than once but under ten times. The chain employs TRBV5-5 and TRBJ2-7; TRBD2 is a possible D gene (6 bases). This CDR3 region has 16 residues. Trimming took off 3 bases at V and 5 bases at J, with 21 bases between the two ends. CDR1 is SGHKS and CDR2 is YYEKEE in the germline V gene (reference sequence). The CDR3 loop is CASSWGPGRGSHEQYF. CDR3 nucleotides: TGTGCCAGCAGCTGGGGCCCAGGGCGGGGTTCCCACGAGCAGTACTTC. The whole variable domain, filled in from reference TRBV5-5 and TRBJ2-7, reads DAGVTQSPTHLIKTRGQQVTLRCSPISGHKSVSWYQQVLGQGPQFIFQYYEKEERGRGNFPDRFSARQFPNYSSELNVNALLLGDSALYLCASSWGPGRGSHEQYFGPGTRLTVT.

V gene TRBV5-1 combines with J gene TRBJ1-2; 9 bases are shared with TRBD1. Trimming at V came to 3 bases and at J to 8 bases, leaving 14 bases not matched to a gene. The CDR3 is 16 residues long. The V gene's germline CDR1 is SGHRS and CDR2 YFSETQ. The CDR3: CASSSPTAQGASGYTF. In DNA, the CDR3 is TGCGCCAGCAGCTCGCCAACCGCACAGGGGGCGTCAGGCTACACCTTC.

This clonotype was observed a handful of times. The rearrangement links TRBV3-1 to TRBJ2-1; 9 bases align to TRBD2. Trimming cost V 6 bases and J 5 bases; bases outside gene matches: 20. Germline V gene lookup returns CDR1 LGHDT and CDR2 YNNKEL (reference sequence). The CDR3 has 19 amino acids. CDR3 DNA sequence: TGTGCCAGCAGTTCTCGGGCTAGCGGGGACCATGTACTTGACAATGAGCAGTTCTTC. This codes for CASSSRASGDHVLDNEQFF.

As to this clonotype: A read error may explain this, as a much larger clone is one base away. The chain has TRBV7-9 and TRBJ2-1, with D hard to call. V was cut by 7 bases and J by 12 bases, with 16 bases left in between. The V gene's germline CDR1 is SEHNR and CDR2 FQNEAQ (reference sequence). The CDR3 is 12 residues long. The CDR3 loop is CASIQLVDVQFF. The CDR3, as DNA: TGTGCCAGCATCCAGTTGGTCGATGTGCAGTTCTTC.